The next 9 T cell receptor beta chains were all read from a single sample in a study of OX40 agonist ivuxolimab in advanced cancers. Using immunoSEQ multiplex PCR, the repertoire was profiled, and TCRdb retains in-frame clones only, with some absent. The sample shows roughly 70,000 clones, 80% to 90% of them seen only once. Specimen: CD4+ or CD8+ T cells sorted from blood, collected in a trial of the OX40 agonist ivuxolimab. The receptors here all came from an adult with an advanced solid tumor such as melanoma, head and neck, liver or kidney cancer.

This clone was observed a single time. The chain links TRBV7-2 to TRBJ1-1; 8 bases fit TRBD1. The CDR3 loop spans 15 amino acids. CDR1 SGHTA and CDR2 FQGNSA come from the germline V gene. The V segment lost 1 base and the J segment 2 bases; nucleotides outside the gene matches: 3. The CDR3 DNA reads as TGTGCCAGCAGCTTAGAGACAGGGGAAAACACTGAAGCTTTCTTT. It is translated as CASSLETGENTEAFF. Supplemented by reference TRBV7-2 and TRBJ1-1, the full variable domain reads GAGVSQSPSNKVTEKGKDVELRCDPISGHTALYWYRQSLGQGLEFLIYFQGNSAPDKSGLPSDRFSAERTGGSVSTLTIQRTQQEDSAVYLCASSLETGENTEAFFGQGTRLTVV.

This chain links TRBV7-8 with TRBJ2-1, with D unclear. This CDR3 comprises 16 residues. Germline CDR1 and CDR2: SGHVS and FQNEAQ. Trimming cost V 3 bases and J 0 bases, with 12 bases left between them. The CDR3: CASSLVEHRSYNEQFF. The DNA for the CDR3 is TGTGCCAGCAGCTTGGTTGAACACCGCTCCTACAATGAGCAGTTCTTC.

The CDR3: CASSYWTSGGRDTQYF. Here the CDR3 DNA reads TGTGCCAGCAGCTACTGGACTAGCGGGGGGCGGGATACGCAGTATTTT. The chain carries TRBV7-2 and TRBJ2-3, with 14 bases fitting TRBD2. Losses at the gene ends were 4 bases for V and 6 bases for J; bases not matched to a gene: 6. The CDR3 is made up of 16 amino acids. Germline V CDR1 and CDR2: SGHTA, FQGNSA.

The chain is built from TRBV7-9 and TRBJ1-2, with a weak D call TRBD1 (5 bases). Trimming pared 1 base from V and 4 bases from J, leaving 13 bases between. Germline V CDR1 and CDR2: SEHNR, FQNEAQ (reference sequence). The CDR3 has 15 residues. In DNA, the CDR3 is TGTGCCAGCAGCTTAGGGGGACTCGAGGGCTATGGCTACACCTTC. This gives the protein CASSLGGLEGYGYTF.

V is TRBV6-5 and J is TRBJ1-5; D not resolved. V dropped 3 bases and J dropped 2 bases, with 11 bases sitting between them. This CDR3 contains 15 residues. CDR1 is MNHEY and CDR2 is SVGAGI in the germline V gene. The chain's CDR3 is CASSYSNMGNQPQHF. As DNA, the CDR3 is TGTGCCAGCAGTTATTCTAATATGGGCAATCAGCCCCAGCATTTT.

The V call is TRBV2, the J call TRBJ1-2, with D possibly matching TRBD1 (5 bases). The CDR3 loop spans 12 amino acids. Trimming removed 3 bases at V and 5 bases at J, with 7 bases between. Per the germline V gene, CDR1 is SNHLY and CDR2 is FYNNEI. The CDR3 loop reads CASSERGYGYTF. CDR3 coding DNA: TGTGCCAGCAGTGAGAGGGGTTATGGCTACACCTTC.

This clone ranks as medium-sized. The gene calls are TRBV6-1 and TRBJ1-6; TRBD1 aligns across 8 bases. Losses at the gene ends were 10 bases for V and 11 bases for J; bases not matched to a gene: 4. Germline V CDR1 and CDR2: MNHNS, SASEGT. The CDR3 runs 11 residues. CDR3 amino acids: CATLDRAPLHF. CDR3 DNA: TGTGCCACTTTGGACAGGGCACCCCTCCACTTT.

The chain has TRBV5-1 and TRBJ2-2; 7 positions match TRBD1. Germline CDR1 is SGHRS and CDR2 is YFSETQ. This CDR3 has 16 amino acids. Trimming at V came to 4 bases and at J to 5 bases, leaving 11 bases not matched to a gene. CDR3 nucleotide sequence: TGCGCCAGCAGCCCGGACGGACAGGTCATGACCGGGGAGCTGTTTTTT. It is translated as CASSPDGQVMTGELFF.

The gene calls are TRBV7-2 and TRBJ2-1, with D hard to call. Germline assignment: CDR1 SGHTA and CDR2 FQGNSA. V dropped 9 bases and J dropped 6 bases, with 12 bases sitting between them. This CDR3 has 12 amino acids. The CDR3 protein is CASGYNGNEQFF. The CDR3, as DNA: TGTGCCAGTGGCTACAATGGCAATGAGCAGTTCTTC.